Below are 27 T cell receptor beta chains sequenced from a single sample in a study of patients and donors after allogeneic stem cell transplantation. TCRdb re-called the RT-PCR reads through MiXCR, storing one row per CDR3 protein. The profile shows approximately 210,000 distinct CDR3 sequences, roughly two fifths of them singletons. The source material was blood, either unsorted or a sorted T cell fraction (not recorded which). The receptor source for this set is a human donor who was either an allogeneic HSCT recipient or a stem cell or donor lymphocyte infusion donor (not recorded which). It is not recorded whose cells these are; they may come from a transplant donor.

This clonotype has only one observation. The chain combines TRBV20-1 with TRBJ2-7, with D perhaps matching TRBD2 (5 bases). The CDR3 is made up of 15 amino acids. The germline V and J ends were trimmed by 7 bases and 0 bases, with 19 bases remaining between them. Germline values: CDR1 DFQATT, CDR2 SNEGSKA (reference sequence). The CDR3 DNA sequence: TGCAGTGTCATGCGAGGGCTCTTAAGCTCCTACGAGCAGTACTTC. Translating it yields CSVMRGLLSSYEQYF.

The chain recombines TRBV2 with TRBJ1-4; D is ambiguous. The CDR3 consists of 13 residues. V was trimmed by 11 bases and J by 8 bases, leaving 18 bases between them. Germline CDR1 is SNHLY and CDR2 is FYNNEI. The CDR3 region is CAGRWQIEEKLFF. CDR3 DNA: TGTGCCGGGAGGTGGCAGATAGAGGAAAAACTGTTTTTT. Together with reference TRBV2 and TRBJ1-4, the CDR3 gives the full variable domain: EPEVTQTPSHQVTQMGQEVILRCVPISNHLYFYWYRQILGQKVEFLVSFYNNEISEKSEIFDDQFSVERPDGSNFTLKIRSTKLEDSAMYFCAGRWQIEEKLFFGSGTQLSVL.

The chain carries TRBV7-9 and TRBJ1-1; D is possibly TRBD1 (5 bases). This CDR3 is 13 amino acids long. Trimming stripped 8 bases from V and 5 bases from J, with 15 bases between. Germline CDR1 SEHNR, CDR2 FQNEAQ (reference sequence). CDR3 sequence: CASRPGGGTEAFF. The CDR3 DNA reads TGTGCCAGCCGGCCGGGTGGGGGGACTGAAGCTTTCTTT.

The chain has TRBV12-3 or TRBV12-4 and TRBJ2-2; D may be TRBD1 (6 bases). Trimming removed 6 bases at V and 4 bases at J, with 12 bases between. The CDR3 has 14 residues. CDR3 amino acids: CASSRTVLTGELFF. The CDR3 bases are TGTGCCAGCAGCCGGACAGTACTCACCGGGGAGCTGTTTTTT.

The table lists this clonotype with a few counts. The chain is built from TRBV6-5 and TRBJ2-1, with 9 nucleotides matching TRBD2. CDR1 MNHEY and CDR2 SVGAGI come from the germline V gene. CDR3 length equals 21 residues. J gave up 4 bases and V 3 bases, and 22 bases lay outside the gene matches. CDR3 protein: CASSYIALTSGLTGPYNEQFF. CDR3 sequence (DNA): TGTGCCAGCAGTTATATAGCACTGACTAGCGGTTTAACGGGGCCTTACAATGAGCAGTTCTTC.

This chain links TRBV4-3 with TRBJ2-1, with 14 bases identical to TRBD2. Trimming at V came to 3 bases and at J to 6 bases, leaving 4 bases not matched to a gene. The CDR3 is 16 residues long. CDR1 LGHNA and CDR2 YSLEER come from the germline V gene. CDR3 sequence: CASSQHGTSGSNEQFF. The DNA of the CDR3 is TGCGCCAGCAGCCAGCACGGGACTAGCGGGAGCAATGAGCAGTTCTTC.

The V and J genes are TRBV20-1 and TRBJ1-6; a weak D match, TRBD1 (5 bases). Trimming cost V 6 bases and J 8 bases, with 17 bases left between them. Germline loops: CDR1 DFQATT, CDR2 SNEGSKA (reference sequence). The CDR3 consists of 14 residues. CDR3 protein: CSAPQGRADSPLHF. CDR3 DNA sequence: TGCAGTGCCCCGCAGGGCAGGGCCGATTCACCCCTCCACTTT.

V is TRBV29-1 and J is TRBJ2-4; possible D gene TRBD1, 5 bases. In germline, CDR1 is SQVTM, CDR2 ANQGSEA. Trimming removed 2 bases from V and 8 bases from J, with 7 bases in between. The CDR3 totals 11 residues. The CDR3 here is CSVESGYIQYF. In nucleotides, the CDR3 is TGCAGCGTTGAATCAGGGTACATTCAGTACTTC.

The chain is built from TRBV30 and TRBJ2-7, with D tentatively TRBD2 (6 bases). Per the germline V gene, CDR1 is GTSNPN and CDR2 is SVGIG (reference sequence). CDR3 length equals 13 residues. Trimming cost V 0 bases and J 9 bases, with 15 bases left between them. In DNA, the CDR3 is TGTGCCTGGAGTGTGCCGGGAGTCTTTGCGCAGTACTTC. This translates into CAWSVPGVFAQYF.

This clonotype was found a few times. The genes are TRBV12-3 or TRBV12-4 and TRBJ2-1, with D uncertain. This CDR3 comprises 12 residues. Trimming removed 1 base at V and 6 bases at J, with 4 bases between. DNA of the CDR3: TGTGCCAGCAGTTTAGGTAGCAATGAGCAGTTCTTC. Translation gives CASSLGSNEQFF.

The V gene is TRBV29-1, the J gene TRBJ2-7, with D perhaps being TRBD1 or TRBD2 (6 bases each). The V and J ends lost 1 base and 4 bases respectively, with 23 bases between them. Germline values: CDR1 SQVTM, CDR2 ANQGSEA. The CDR3 has 17 residues. In nucleotides, the CDR3 is TGCAGCGTTGAAGGGCCCGAGGGGGGCCTATTCACGTACGAGCAGTACTTC. It specifies CSVEGPEGGLFTYEQYF.

The gene calls are TRBV10-2 and TRBJ1-2; TRBD1 is a possible D gene (5 bases). CDR1 is WSHSY and CDR2 is SAAADI in the germline V gene. V gave up 6 bases and J gave up 8 bases, with 13 bases separating them. This CDR3 spans 12 amino acids. This chain's CDR3 is CASREDRGGYTF. The CDR3 DNA is TGCGCCAGCAGGGAAGACCGGGGCGGCTACACCTTC.

The genes are TRBV4-3 and TRBJ2-1; TRBD2 agrees at 16 bases. Trimming took 4 bases from V and 6 from J; bases not matched to a gene: 3. This CDR3 is 16 amino acids long. Germline-derived CDR1 and CDR2 are LGHNA and YSLEER. CDR3 in amino acids: CASSPGTSGRGNEQFF. In DNA form, the CDR3 reads TGCGCCAGCAGCCCCGGGACTAGCGGGAGGGGCAATGAGCAGTTCTTC.

The gene calls are TRBV4-3 and TRBJ2-3; 7 nucleotides line up with TRBD2. Germline values: CDR1 LGHNA, CDR2 YSLEER. This CDR3 contains 15 residues. The V and J ends lost 4 bases and 6 bases, in that order; junction bases with no gene match: 10. The CDR3 DNA is TGCGCCAGCAGCCCCCGAGGAACCGGGGGGGATACGCAGTATTTT. Translation: CASSPRGTGGDTQYF.

This chain connects TRBV7-7 to TRBJ2-3, with a possible D match to TRBD2 (5 bases). The CDR3 totals 14 residues. CDR1 is SSHAT and CDR2 is FNYEAQ in the germline V gene (reference sequence). V dropped 1 base and J dropped 2 bases, with 7 bases sitting between them. CDR3 coding DNA: TGTGCCAGCAGCTTAGGGACTTACACAGATACGCAGTATTTT. This gives the protein CASSLGTYTDTQYF.

This clonotype has more than one count but fewer than ten. V gene TRBV6-6 combines with J gene TRBJ2-7; weak D call: TRBD1 (6 bases). With 6 bases removed from V and 0 bases from J, the gap between germline ends came to 15 bases. CDR1 and CDR2 (germline): MNHNY, SVGAGI (reference sequence). The CDR3 is 15 amino acids. The CDR3 nucleotides read TGTGCCAGCAGCCAGCCAGGGGCCGACTCCTACGAGCAGTACTTC. It encodes CASSQPGADSYEQYF.

The J gene is TRBJ1-3, the V gene TRBV4-3; D remains ambiguous. The V gene's germline CDR1 is LGHNA and CDR2 YSLEER. This CDR3 is built from 15 residues. The ends were cut back, 1 base at V and 3 bases at J, with 10 bases in the middle. CDR3: CASSQGIGIGNTIYF. The CDR3 nucleotides read TGCGCCAGCAGCCAAGGGATAGGGATTGGAAACACCATATATTTT.

The rearrangement links TRBV9 to TRBJ2-1; D possibly corresponds to TRBD2 (6 bases). CDR1 is SGDLS, CDR2 YYNGEE, per germline. The CDR3 totals 15 residues. Trimming removed 4 bases at V and 6 bases at J, with 17 bases between. CDR3 protein: CASSQTSPGANEQFF. As DNA, the CDR3 is TGTGCCAGCAGCCAGACTTCCCCGGGAGCCAATGAGCAGTTCTTC. Supplemented by reference TRBV9 and TRBJ2-1, the full variable domain reads DSGVTQTPKHLITATGQRVTLRCSPRSGDLSVYWYQQSLDQGLQFLIQYYNGEERAKGNILERFSAQQFPDLHSELNLSSLELGDSALYFCASSQTSPGANEQFFGPGTRLTVL.

The chain joins TRBV4-2 to TRBJ2-1; TRBD2 might be the D (5 bases). V dropped 2 bases and J dropped 6 bases, with 20 bases sitting between them. This CDR3 comprises 17 residues. The germline V gene encodes CDR1 LGHNA and CDR2 YNFKEQ. In DNA, the CDR3 is TGTGCCAGCAGCCAATCGACTTTACCAGCGAGGGTCAATGAGCAGTTCTTC. Protein product: CASSQSTLPARVNEQFF.

This clonotype was picked up a small number of times. The CDR3 reads CASSQEGGEQFF. CDR3 sequence (DNA): TGTGCCAGCAGCCAAGAGGGGGGTGAGCAGTTCTTC. This sequence joins TRBV14 and TRBJ2-1; tentative D call: TRBD2 (6 bases). The germline V and J ends were trimmed by 0 bases and 9 bases, with 6 bases remaining between them. Germline V gives CDR1 SGHDN, CDR2 FVKESK. The CDR3 has 12 amino acids. The full variable domain, completed using reference TRBV14 and TRBJ2-1, is EAGVTQFPSHSVIEKGQTVTLRCDPISGHDNLYWYRRVMGKEIKFLLHFVKESKQDESGMPNNRFLAERTGGTYSTLKVQPAELEDSGVYFCASSQEGGEQFFGPGTRLTVL.

This clonotype has a single count. The chain couples TRBV4-3 to TRBJ2-5; 9 bases are a match to TRBD2. V shed 7 bases, J shed 4 bases, and the junction held 10 bases outside the gene matches. Germline CDR1 is LGHNA and CDR2 is YSLEER. The CDR3 runs 15 residues. CDR3 nucleotides: TGCGCCAGCAAAGGCGATCTTAGCGGGAGAGAGACCCAGTACTTC. Protein product: CASKGDLSGRETQYF.

About this clonotype itself: A junction boundary mismatches the germline segment, possibly from a read error. This chain uses TRBV28 with TRBJ2-5, with a tentative D call TRBD2 (5 bases). The germline V gene has CDR1 MDHEN and CDR2 SYDVKM. CDR3 length equals 11 residues. The CDR3: CGIRKEETQYF. The DNA for the CDR3 is TGCGGGATCCGCAAGGAAGAGACCCAGTACTTC.

The chain couples TRBV3-1 to TRBJ2-5; D remains ambiguous. The CDR3 covers 14 residues. V lost 4 bases and J lost 1, with 10 bases in between. Looked up from germline, CDR1 is LGHDT and CDR2 is YNNKEL (reference sequence). In nucleotides, the CDR3 is TGTGCCAGCAGCCGCGGCGTACTCCAAGAGACCCAGTACTTC. The encoded protein is CASSRGVLQETQYF.

The chain uses TRBV5-1 and TRBJ2-7, with a tentative D call TRBD2 (5 bases). This CDR3 has 15 amino acids. From germline, CDR1 is SGHRS and CDR2 YFSETQ. Between the trimmed V and J ends, which lost 1 base and 1 base, there was a span of 12 bases. Here the CDR3 DNA reads TGCGCCAGCAGCTTGTCCGTCTCGGGATCCTACGAGCAGTACTTC. The encoded protein is CASSLSVSGSYEQYF.

This clonotype was seen more than once but under ten times. The genes are TRBV9 and TRBJ1-1, with D tentatively TRBD1 (5 bases). Germline CDR1 and CDR2: SGDLS and YYNGEE. The CDR3 is 15 amino acids. Between the trimmed V and J ends, which lost 0 bases and 8 bases, there was a span of 17 bases. CDR3 amino acids: CASSVVSGTYLEAFF. As DNA, the CDR3 is TGTGCCAGCAGCGTAGTGTCGGGGACCTACCTCGAAGCTTTCTTT.

This clonotype came up a few times. The rearrangement uses TRBV12-3 or TRBV12-4 and TRBJ2-7; no firm D call. The CDR3 is 14 amino acids. V was cut by 7 bases and J by 2 bases, with 15 bases left in between. The CDR3, as DNA: TGTGCCAGCACCCAGCCGGGTCCGACCTACGAGCAGTACTTC. It specifies CASTQPGPTYEQYF.

V usage is TRBV9 and J usage is TRBJ1-2, with D perhaps TRBD1 (5 bases). The V gene's germline CDR1 is SGDLS and CDR2 YYNGEE. This CDR3 region has 14 residues. The V end lost 0 bases, the J end lost 7 bases, and 13 bases lay between the germline ends. The DNA for the CDR3 is TGTGCCAGCAGCGTAGTCGACAGTATCTCTGGCTACACCTTC. It specifies CASSVVDSISGYTF. Full variable domain (missing parts from reference TRBV9 and TRBJ1-2): DSGVTQTPKHLITATGQRVTLRCSPRSGDLSVYWYQQSLDQGLQFLIQYYNGEERAKGNILERFSAQQFPDLHSELNLSSLELGDSALYFCASSVVDSISGYTFGSGTRLTVV.